This T cell receptor beta chain originates from a study of OX40 agonist ivuxolimab in advanced cancers. Study-level background: Each patient was given ivuxolimab into a vein every 2 weeks, at 0.01 to 10 mg/kg. Patients assigned to dose escalation were diagnosed with hepatocellular carcinoma, melanoma, renal cell or head and neck cancer. Findings and caveats of the study: Circulating CD4+ and CD8+ T cells showed clonal expansion by week 6 at 0.1 to 3.0 mg/kg.

Comments on this clone: Its antigen is still unknown.

Sequencing used immunoSEQ multiplex PCR; TCRdb keeps in-frame clones, though not all of them. The sample has some 98,000 clones; around 90% are singletons. The sample here was CD4+ or CD8+ T cells sorted from blood, taken in a trial of the OX40 agonist ivuxolimab. The TCR sequence derives from an adult with an advanced solid tumor such as melanoma, head and neck, liver or kidney cancer.

Written as DNA, the CDR3 is TGTGCCAGCTCACCCTTAGCGGGAGCGGTTAACGAGCAGTACTTC. Amino acids: CASSPLAGAVNEQYF. This chain joins TRBV18 and TRBJ2-7; the match to TRBD2 covers 9 bases. Germline CDR1 and CDR2: KGHSH and LQKENI. V was pared by 3 bases and J by 5 bases, with 8 bases of the junction left unmatched. The CDR3 has 15 residues. Together with reference TRBV18 and TRBJ2-7, the CDR3 gives the full variable domain: NAGVMQNPRHLVRRRGQEARLRCSPMKGHSHVYWYRQLPEEGLKFMVYLQKENIIDESGMPKERFSAEFPKEGPSILRIQQVVRGDSAAYFCASSPLAGAVNEQYFGPGTRLTVT.